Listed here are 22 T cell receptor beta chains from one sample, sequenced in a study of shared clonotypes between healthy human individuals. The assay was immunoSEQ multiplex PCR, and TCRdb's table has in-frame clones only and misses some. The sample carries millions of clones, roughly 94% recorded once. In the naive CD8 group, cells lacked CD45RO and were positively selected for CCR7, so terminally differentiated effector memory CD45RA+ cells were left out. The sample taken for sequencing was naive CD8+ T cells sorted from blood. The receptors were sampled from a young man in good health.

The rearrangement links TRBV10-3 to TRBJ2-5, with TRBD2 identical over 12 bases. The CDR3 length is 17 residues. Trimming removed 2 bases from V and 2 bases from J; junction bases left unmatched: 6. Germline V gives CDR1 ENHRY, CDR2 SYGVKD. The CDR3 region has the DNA TGTGCCATCAGTGAGAGACTAGCGGGGGAGACGCAAGAGACCCAGTACTTC. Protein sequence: CAISERLAGETQETQYF.

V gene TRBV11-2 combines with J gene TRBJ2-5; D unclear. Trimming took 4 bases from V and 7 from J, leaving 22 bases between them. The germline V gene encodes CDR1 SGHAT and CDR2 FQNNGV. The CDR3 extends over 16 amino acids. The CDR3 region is CASSSLEYRRWGTQYF. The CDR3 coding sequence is TGTGCCAGCAGCTCGCTTGAATACCGGCGTTGGGGGACCCAGTACTTC.

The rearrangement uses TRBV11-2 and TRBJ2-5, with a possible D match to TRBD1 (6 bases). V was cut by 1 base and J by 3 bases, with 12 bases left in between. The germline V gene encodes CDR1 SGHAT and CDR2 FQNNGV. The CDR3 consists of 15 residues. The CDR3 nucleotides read TGTGCCAGCAGCTTAGGGGGGCAGGGAGAAGAGACCCAGTACTTC. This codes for CASSLGGQGEETQYF.

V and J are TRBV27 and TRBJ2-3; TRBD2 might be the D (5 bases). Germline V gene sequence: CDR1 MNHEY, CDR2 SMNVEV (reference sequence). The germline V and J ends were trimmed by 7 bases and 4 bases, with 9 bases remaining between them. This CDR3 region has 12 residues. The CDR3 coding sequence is TGTGCCAGCATGGCTAGCCCAGATACGCAGTATTTT. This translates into CASMASPDTQYF.

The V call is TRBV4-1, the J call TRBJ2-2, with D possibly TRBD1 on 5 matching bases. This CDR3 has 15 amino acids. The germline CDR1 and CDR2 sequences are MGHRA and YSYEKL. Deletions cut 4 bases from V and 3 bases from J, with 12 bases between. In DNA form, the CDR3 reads TGCGCCAGCAGCCCAGTACAAGGGGACACCGGGGAGCTGTTTTTT. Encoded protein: CASSPVQGDTGELFF.

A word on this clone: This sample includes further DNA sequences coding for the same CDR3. CDR3 amino acids: CASSQGVTYEQYF. CDR3 sequence (DNA): TGCGCCAGCAGCCAAGGAGTTACCTACGAGCAGTACTTC. This chain links TRBV4-3 with TRBJ2-7; D is unresolved. The CDR3 spans 13 residues. With 1 base removed from V and 2 bases from J, the gap between germline ends came to 6 bases. Germline V lookup: CDR1 LGHNA, CDR2 YSLEER.

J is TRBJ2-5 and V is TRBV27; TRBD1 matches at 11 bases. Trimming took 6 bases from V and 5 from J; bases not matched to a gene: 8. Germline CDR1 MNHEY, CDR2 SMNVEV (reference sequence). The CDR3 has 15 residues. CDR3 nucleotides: TGTGCCAGCAGGTGGGGACAGGGGGAAGTGGAGACCCAGTACTTC. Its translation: CASRWGQGEVETQYF.

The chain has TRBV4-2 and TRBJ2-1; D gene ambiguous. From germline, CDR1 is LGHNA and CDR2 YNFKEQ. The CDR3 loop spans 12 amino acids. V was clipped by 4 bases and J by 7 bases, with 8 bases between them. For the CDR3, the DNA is TGTGCCAGCAGCCCTGAGAGTAATGAGCAGTTCTTC. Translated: CASSPESNEQFF.

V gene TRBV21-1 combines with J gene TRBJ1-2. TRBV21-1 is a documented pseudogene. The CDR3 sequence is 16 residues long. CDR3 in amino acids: CASTPLSGDGVYGYTF. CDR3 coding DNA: TGTGCCAGCACTCCCCTTTCAGGCGACGGGGTCTATGGCTACACCTTC.

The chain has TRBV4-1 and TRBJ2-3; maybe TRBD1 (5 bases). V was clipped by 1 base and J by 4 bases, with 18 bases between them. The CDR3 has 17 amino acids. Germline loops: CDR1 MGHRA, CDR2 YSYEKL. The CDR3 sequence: CASSQVDAGFTADTQYF. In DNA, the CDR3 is TGCGCCAGCAGCCAAGTCGACGCAGGGTTCACCGCAGATACGCAGTATTTT.

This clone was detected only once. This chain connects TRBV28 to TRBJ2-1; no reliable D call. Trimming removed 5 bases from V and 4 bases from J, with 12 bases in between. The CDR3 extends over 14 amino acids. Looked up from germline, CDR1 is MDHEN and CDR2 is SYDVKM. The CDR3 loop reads CASSPHPVYNEQFF. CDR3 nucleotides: TGTGCCAGCAGTCCTCATCCGGTTTACAATGAGCAGTTCTTC.

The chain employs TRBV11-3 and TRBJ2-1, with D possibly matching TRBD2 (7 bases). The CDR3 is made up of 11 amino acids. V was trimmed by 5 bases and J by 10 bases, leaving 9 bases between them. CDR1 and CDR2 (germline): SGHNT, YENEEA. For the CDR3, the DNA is TGTGCCAGCAGCGAGGGGGGGGAGCAGTTCTTC. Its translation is CASSEGGEQFF.

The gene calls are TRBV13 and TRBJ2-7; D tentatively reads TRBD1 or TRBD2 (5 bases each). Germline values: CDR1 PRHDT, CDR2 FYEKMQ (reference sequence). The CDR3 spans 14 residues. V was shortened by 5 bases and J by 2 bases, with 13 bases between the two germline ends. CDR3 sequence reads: CASSTGDGAYEQYF. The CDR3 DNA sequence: TGTGCCAGCAGCACCGGGGACGGGGCCTACGAGCAGTACTTC.

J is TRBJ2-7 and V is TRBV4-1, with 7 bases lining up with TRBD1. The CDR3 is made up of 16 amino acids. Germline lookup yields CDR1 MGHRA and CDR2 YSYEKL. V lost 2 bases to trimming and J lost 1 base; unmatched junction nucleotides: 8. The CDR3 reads CASSQWAGQDSYEQYF. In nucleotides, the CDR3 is TGCGCCAGCAGCCAATGGGCTGGACAGGATTCCTACGAGCAGTACTTC.

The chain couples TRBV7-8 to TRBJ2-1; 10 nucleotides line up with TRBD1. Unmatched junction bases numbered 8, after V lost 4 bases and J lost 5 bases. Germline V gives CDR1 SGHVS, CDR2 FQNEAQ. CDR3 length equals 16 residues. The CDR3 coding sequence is TGTGCCAGCAGCTCCCCGGGACAGGGGATGCACAATGAGCAGTTCTTC. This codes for CASSSPGQGMHNEQFF.

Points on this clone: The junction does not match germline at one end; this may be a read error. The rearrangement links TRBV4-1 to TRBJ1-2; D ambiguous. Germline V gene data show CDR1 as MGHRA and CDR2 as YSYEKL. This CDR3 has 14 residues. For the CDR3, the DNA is TGCGCCAGCACCACAAGTTGGTTTGACTATTGCTACACCTTC. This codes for CASTTSWFDYCYTF.

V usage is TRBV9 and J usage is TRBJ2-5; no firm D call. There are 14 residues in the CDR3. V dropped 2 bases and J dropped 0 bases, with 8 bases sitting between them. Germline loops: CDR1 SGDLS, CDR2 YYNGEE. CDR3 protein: CASSVNPYQETQYF. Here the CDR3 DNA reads TGTGCCAGCAGCGTTAATCCGTACCAAGAGACCCAGTACTTC. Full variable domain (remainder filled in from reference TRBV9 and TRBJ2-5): DSGVTQTPKHLITATGQRVTLRCSPRSGDLSVYWYQQSLDQGLQFLIQYYNGEERAKGNILERFSAQQFPDLHSELNLSSLELGDSALYFCASSVNPYQETQYFGPGTRLLVL.

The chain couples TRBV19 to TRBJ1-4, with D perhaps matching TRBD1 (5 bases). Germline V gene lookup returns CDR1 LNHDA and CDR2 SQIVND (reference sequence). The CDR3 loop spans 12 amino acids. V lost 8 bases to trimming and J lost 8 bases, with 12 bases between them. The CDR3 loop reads CASVGEGEKLFF. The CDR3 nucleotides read TGTGCCAGTGTTGGTGAGGGGGAAAAACTGTTTTTT.

The CDR3 sequence is CASGGTGNLNTEAFF. For the CDR3, the DNA is TGTGCCAGCGGCGGGACAGGGAACCTAAACACTGAAGCTTTCTTT. This chain joins TRBV7-9 and TRBJ1-1, with 9 bases lining up with TRBD1. This CDR3 has 15 residues. In germline, CDR1 is SEHNR, CDR2 FQNEAQ (reference sequence). The V segment lost 8 bases and the J segment 2 bases; nucleotides outside the gene matches: 9.

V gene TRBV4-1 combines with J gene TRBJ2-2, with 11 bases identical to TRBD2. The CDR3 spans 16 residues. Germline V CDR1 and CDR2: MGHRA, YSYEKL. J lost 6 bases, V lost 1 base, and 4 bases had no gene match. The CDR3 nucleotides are TGCGCCAGCAGCCAAGCGGGTAGCGGGGGGGCCGGGGAGCTGTTTTTT. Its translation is CASSQAGSGGAGELFF.

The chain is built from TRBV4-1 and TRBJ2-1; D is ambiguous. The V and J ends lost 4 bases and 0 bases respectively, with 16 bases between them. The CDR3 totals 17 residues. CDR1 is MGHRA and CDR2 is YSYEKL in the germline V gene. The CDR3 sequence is CASSPRRWGSSYNEQFF. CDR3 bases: TGCGCCAGCAGCCCTCGACGTTGGGGAAGCTCCTACAATGAGCAGTTCTTC.

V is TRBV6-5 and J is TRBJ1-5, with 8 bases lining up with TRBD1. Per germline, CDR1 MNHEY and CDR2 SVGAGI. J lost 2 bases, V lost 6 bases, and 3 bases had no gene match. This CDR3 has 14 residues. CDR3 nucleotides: TGTGCCAGCAGGACAGGGGAAGGCAATCAGCCCCAGCATTTT. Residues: CASRTGEGNQPQHF.